This entry features one TCR beta chain sequence. Using immunoSEQ multiplex PCR, the repertoire was profiled, and TCRdb retains in-frame clones only, with some absent. Of around 150,000 clones in the sample, approximately 80% were seen once. The data are from a study of blood T cell repertoires in COVID-19. V lost 4 bases to trimming and J lost 0 bases; unmatched junction nucleotides: 7. The CDR3 is made up of 15 amino acids. CDR1 and CDR2 from the germline V gene are SGHRS and YFSETQ. The TCR was taken from a woman aged 40 to 50 with COVID-19, enrolled during active disease. The chain carries TRBV5-1 and TRBJ2-7, with 7 bases fitting TRBD1. Sequenced: peripheral blood. In nucleotides, the CDR3 is TGCGCCAGCAGCGAGGTACAGGGGAACTCCTACGAGCAGTACTTC. Amino acid sequence: CASSEVQGNSYEQYF.